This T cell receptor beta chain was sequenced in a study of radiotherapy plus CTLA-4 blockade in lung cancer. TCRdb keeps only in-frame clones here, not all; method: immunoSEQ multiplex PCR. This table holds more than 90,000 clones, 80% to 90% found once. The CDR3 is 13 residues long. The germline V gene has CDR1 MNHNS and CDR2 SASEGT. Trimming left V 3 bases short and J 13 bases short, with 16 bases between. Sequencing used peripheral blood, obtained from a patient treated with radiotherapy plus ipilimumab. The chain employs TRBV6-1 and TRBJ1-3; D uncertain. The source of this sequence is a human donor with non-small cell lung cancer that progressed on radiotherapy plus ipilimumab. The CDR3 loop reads CASSDRGVVSIYF. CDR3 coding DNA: TGTGCCAGCAGTGACCGAGGCGTTGTTTCGATATATTTT.